The 32 T cell receptor beta chains reported below all come from one sample, sequenced in a study of shared clonotypes between healthy human individuals. Measured with immunoSEQ multiplex PCR; TCRdb has only the in-frame clones, and not every one. The table records about 660,000 clones, about 74% of them present only once. Sequenced input: memory CD4+ T cells sorted from blood. The subset here: CD45RA-negative fraction. The receptor source for this set is a woman in her thirties in good health.

This clone was found a few times. This chain connects TRBV6-4 to TRBJ2-3; D remains unclear. The V end lost 4 bases, the J end lost 0 bases, and 8 bases lay between the germline ends. CDR1 MRHNA and CDR2 SNTAGT come from the germline V gene. CDR3 length equals 14 residues. CDR3 nucleotides: TGTGCCAGCAGTGTCTCGACTAGCACAGATACGCAGTATTTT. This sequence encodes CASSVSTSTDTQYF.

This clone has more than one count but fewer than ten. Other DNA sequences within the sample encode an identical CDR3. The CDR3 nucleotides read TGTGCCAGCAGTTTAACGGGGGCGGGCACCGGGGAGCTGTTTTTT. Its translation: CASSLTGAGTGELFF. The chain is built from TRBV28 and TRBJ2-2, with D perhaps being TRBD1 or TRBD2 (6 bases each). The CDR3 contains 15 residues. Per germline, CDR1 MDHEN and CDR2 SYDVKM. Trimming pared 2 bases from V and 4 bases from J, leaving 11 bases between.

J is TRBJ1-4 and V is TRBV29-1; tentative D call: TRBD1 (5 bases). Between the trimmed V and J ends, which lost 7 bases and 3 bases, there was a span of 15 bases. The CDR3 has 14 residues. The germline gives CDR1 SQVTM, CDR2 ANQGSEA. The CDR3 spells CSALLRVPNEKLFF. For the CDR3, the DNA is TGCAGCGCACTACTCAGGGTCCCTAATGAAAAACTGTTTTTT.

This chain joins TRBV6-5 and TRBJ2-3; tentatively, D is TRBD2 (6 bases). The CDR3 covers 15 residues. Trimming cost V 4 bases and J 0 bases, with 11 bases left between them. Germline V gives CDR1 MNHEY, CDR2 SVGAGI. The CDR3 DNA reads TGTGCCAGCAGTTTGGGGGGATCTAGCACAGATACGCAGTATTTT. It codes for CASSLGGSSTDTQYF.

The chain employs TRBV7-8 and TRBJ1-1; 9 nucleotides align to TRBD1. The germline gives CDR1 SGHVS, CDR2 FQNEAQ. Germline trimming cut 0 bases from V and 5 bases from J; bases unmatched to any gene: 4. The CDR3 has 15 amino acids. CDR3 region: CASSLAGTGRTEAFF. The CDR3 nucleotides read TGTGCCAGCAGCTTAGCCGGGACAGGGAGGACTGAAGCTTTCTTT.

The V gene is TRBV7-3, the J gene TRBJ2-5; tentatively, D is TRBD1 (5 bases). The CDR3 length is 15 residues. The germline CDR1 and CDR2 sequences are SGHTA and FQGTGA. V was trimmed by 5 bases and J by 0 bases, leaving 13 bases between them. The CDR3 bases are TGTGCCAGCAGCCCAGGGCCCCGGTACCAAGAGACCCAGTACTTC. This gives the protein CASSPGPRYQETQYF.

V gene TRBV6-1 combines with J gene TRBJ1-5; D unclear. CDR3 size: 16 residues. The V gene lost 1 base and the J gene lost 0 bases, with 10 bases spanning the gap. From germline, CDR1 is MNHNS and CDR2 SASEGT. Written as DNA, the CDR3 is TGTGCCAGCAGTGAAGGTTCACGTTATAGCAATCAGCCCCAGCATTTT. Encoded protein: CASSEGSRYSNQPQHF.

This sequence joins TRBV5-1 and TRBJ1-1; 11 nucleotides line up with TRBD1. The germline CDR1 and CDR2 sequences are SGHRS and YFSETQ. The CDR3 runs 17 residues. With 1 base clipped from V and 5 bases from J, the junction kept 10 bases outside the gene matches. The CDR3 DNA sequence: TGCGCCAGCAGCTTGTCAGGACAGGGGGCTGGGGTTACTGAAGCTTTCTTT. This gives the protein CASSLSGQGAGVTEAFF. The full variable domain, its missing parts supplied by reference TRBV5-1 and TRBJ1-1, is KAGVTQTPRYLIKTRGQQVTLSCSPISGHRSVSWYQQTPGQGLQFLFEYFSETQRNKGNFPGRFSGRQFSNSRSEMNVSTLELGDSALYLCASSLSGQGAGVTEAFFGQGTRLTVV.

There are a few counts of this clone. The gene calls are TRBV5-1 and TRBJ1-4; D unresolved. V was clipped by 4 bases and J by 0 bases, with 7 bases between them. The CDR3 spans 14 residues. The germline gives CDR1 SGHRS, CDR2 YFSETQ. In DNA, the CDR3 is TGCGCCAGCAGCGGCGAAGCAACTAATGAAAAACTGTTTTTT. Amino acids: CASSGEATNEKLFF.

V gene TRBV2 combines with J gene TRBJ1-1, with D perhaps matching TRBD1 (5 bases). The germline V gene encodes CDR1 SNHLY and CDR2 FYNNEI. V lost 5 bases to trimming and J lost 2 bases, with 15 bases between them. The CDR3 is made up of 15 amino acids. In DNA form, the CDR3 reads TGTGCCAGCAGTCCTTCGTCGGGGGGAAACACTGAAGCTTTCTTT. Translated, it gives CASSPSSGGNTEAFF.

V usage is TRBV11-2 and J usage is TRBJ1-4; D is unclear. The CDR3 sequence is 16 residues long. The V gene lost 2 bases and the J gene lost 5 bases, with 15 bases spanning the gap. Per germline, CDR1 SGHAT and CDR2 FQNNGV. The CDR3 reads CASSLIRSAKNEKLFF. The CDR3 bases are TGTGCCAGCAGCTTAATTAGATCGGCGAAAAATGAAAAACTGTTTTTT.

The V gene is TRBV7-9, the J gene TRBJ2-1, with 8 bases matching TRBD2. The germline CDR1 and CDR2 sequences are SEHNR and FQNEAQ (reference sequence). V trimming: 5 bases; J trimming: 9 bases; junction bases outside the gene matches: 12. This CDR3 spans 15 amino acids. CDR3 loop: CASSPRVAGPAEQFF. CDR3 in DNA: TGTGCCAGCAGCCCTCGGGTAGCGGGGCCGGCTGAGCAGTTCTTC.

The genes are TRBV28 and TRBJ1-4, with TRBD1 matching 8 bases. The V gene end was trimmed by 3 bases and the J gene end by 8 bases; junction bases not matched to a gene: 5. The length of the CDR3 is 14 residues. Germline-derived CDR1 and CDR2 are MDHEN and SYDVKM. The CDR3 DNA reads as TGTGCCAGCAGTTTCCAGGGGGCGACCGAAAAACTGTTTTTT. Amino acid sequence: CASSFQGATEKLFF.

CDR3: CASSTGTGSNTEAFF. CDR3 bases: TGCGCCAGCAGCACCGGGACAGGCTCGAACACTGAAGCTTTCTTT. The chain employs TRBV5-1 and TRBJ1-1, with 8 bases fitting TRBD1. The germline V gene encodes CDR1 SGHRS and CDR2 YFSETQ. This CDR3 has 15 residues. Trimming cost V 4 bases and J 1 base; bases outside gene matches: 6.

J is TRBJ2-2 and V is TRBV2; no firm D call. CDR3 length: 14 residues. Germline values: CDR1 SNHLY, CDR2 FYNNEI. With 1 base removed from V and 3 bases from J, the gap between germline ends came to 6 bases. CDR3 residues: CASSEGADTGELFF. The CDR3 nucleotides read TGTGCCAGCAGTGAAGGTGCCGACACCGGGGAGCTGTTTTTT.

The chain employs TRBV19 and TRBJ1-1; D possibly corresponds to TRBD1 (5 bases). The CDR3 totals 16 residues. Trimming took 6 bases from V and 5 from J, leaving 22 bases between them. CDR1 LNHDA and CDR2 SQIVND come from the germline V gene (reference sequence). The CDR3: CASSPPPARVGTEAFF. CDR3 in DNA: TGTGCCAGTAGCCCCCCCCCGGCCAGGGTGGGAACTGAAGCTTTCTTT.

About this clone: The sample carries other DNA sequences with the same CDR3. V gene TRBV7-9 combines with J gene TRBJ2-7, with 8 bases lining up with TRBD1. Germline CDR1 SEHNR, CDR2 FQNEAQ (reference sequence). V lost 7 bases, J lost 3 bases, and 8 bases stayed unmatched. This CDR3 has 14 residues. CDR3 in amino acids: CASTSRDRIYEQYF. Written as DNA, the CDR3 is TGTGCCAGCACCTCGAGGGACAGGATCTACGAGCAGTACTTC.

The chain has TRBV6-1 and TRBJ1-5; TRBD1 might be the D (5 bases). From germline, CDR1 is MNHNS and CDR2 SASEGT. The CDR3 runs to 14 residues. Between the trimmed V and J ends, which lost 3 bases and 5 bases, there was a span of 11 bases. CDR3 DNA sequence: TGTGCCAGCAGTGATGAGGGGATGGATCAGCCCCAGCATTTT. This sequence encodes CASSDEGMDQPQHF.

The chain has TRBV2 and TRBJ1-2; no clear D. CDR1 SNHLY and CDR2 FYNNEI come from the germline V gene. V gave up 4 bases and J gave up 8 bases, with 20 bases separating them. The CDR3 runs 15 residues. CDR3 loop: CASSGPMKPGAGYTF. The CDR3 DNA reads TGTGCCAGCAGTGGCCCTATGAAGCCAGGCGCGGGCTACACCTTC.

This chain uses TRBV25-1 with TRBJ2-7, with D possibly matching TRBD2 (6 bases). Trimming cost V 8 bases and J 1 base, with 15 bases left between them. CDR1 is MGHDK and CDR2 is SYGVNS in the germline V gene. CDR3 size: 14 residues. CDR3 sequence: CASHPPGGSYEQYF. Written as DNA, the CDR3 is TGTGCCAGCCACCCCCCCGGGGGATCCTACGAGCAGTACTTC.

Only one count was recorded for this clone. V usage is TRBV7-3 and J usage is TRBJ2-3, with TRBD2 identical over 11 bases. The CDR3 extends over 16 amino acids. V shed 5 bases, J shed 6 bases, and the junction held 10 bases outside the gene matches. The germline CDR1 and CDR2 sequences are SGHTA and FQGTGA. The CDR3 spells CASSLLAGGSKDTQYF. For the CDR3, the DNA is TGTGCCAGCAGCCTGCTAGCGGGAGGTAGTAAGGATACGCAGTATTTT.

This clone appeared a few times. The rearrangement uses TRBV19 and TRBJ1-1; the D is unclear. V gave up 5 bases and J gave up 1 base, with 8 bases separating them. Germline lookup yields CDR1 LNHDA and CDR2 SQIVND (reference sequence). CDR3 length equals 13 residues. CDR3 sequence reads: CASSESGNTEAFF. The CDR3 nucleotides are TGTGCCAGTAGTGAGTCGGGGAACACTGAAGCTTTCTTT.

About this clone itself: This may be a read error: a much more frequent sequence differs by one nucleotide. Other nucleotide sequences in the sample specify the same CDR3. The chain employs TRBV2 and TRBJ2-1; 9 bases agree with TRBD2. The CDR3 is 15 amino acids. After removal of 8 bases from V and 4 bases from J, the junction contained 9 bases not matched to a gene. Germline V CDR1 and CDR2: SNHLY, FYNNEI. Here the CDR3 DNA reads TGTGCCAGCCACGCGGGGGGGAGTAAGTACAATGAGCAGTTCTTC. As protein: CASHAGGSKYNEQFF.

The CDR3 DNA follows: TGTGCCAGTGCTTTGATGCAGGGGGATGATCAGCCCCAGCATTTT. This sequence encodes CASALMQGDDQPQHF. The J gene is TRBJ1-5, the V gene TRBV19, with TRBD1 matching 7 bases. J was trimmed by 5 bases and V by 8 bases; bases with no gene match: 12. CDR1 is LNHDA, CDR2 SQIVND, per germline (reference sequence). The CDR3 runs to 15 residues.

This rearrangement joins TRBV6-6 to TRBJ1-3; D is ambiguous. The V gene's germline CDR1 is MNHNY and CDR2 SVGAGI (reference sequence). The V gene lost 0 bases and the J gene lost 2 bases, with 8 bases spanning the gap. The CDR3 sequence is 15 residues long. The CDR3 sequence: CASSYSSATGNTIYF. CDR3 sequence (DNA): TGTGCCAGCAGTTACTCGTCGGCAACTGGAAACACCATATATTTT.

Of note for this clone: Within the sample, other DNA sequences also encode this same CDR3. The chain combines TRBV5-1 with TRBJ2-5; D ambiguous. The CDR3 runs 14 residues. Germline V gene lookup returns CDR1 SGHRS and CDR2 YFSETQ. The germline V and J ends were trimmed by 0 bases and 2 bases, with 8 bases remaining between them. CDR3 sequence reads: CASSLEAGQETQYF. CDR3 sequence (DNA): TGCGCCAGCAGCTTGGAGGCAGGTCAAGAGACCCAGTACTTC. Full variable domain (rest looked up from reference TRBV5-1 and TRBJ2-5): KAGVTQTPRYLIKTRGQQVTLSCSPISGHRSVSWYQQTPGQGLQFLFEYFSETQRNKGNFPGRFSGRQFSNSRSEMNVSTLELGDSALYLCASSLEAGQETQYFGPGTRLLVL.

A few counts support this clone. The chain links TRBV19 to TRBJ1-5; the match to TRBD1 covers 11 bases. The CDR3 runs 16 residues. V was pared by 7 bases and J by 4 bases, with 9 bases of the junction left unmatched. Germline V CDR1 and CDR2: LNHDA, SQIVND (reference sequence). The CDR3 sequence is CASTAPGQGVNQPQHF. The CDR3 region has the DNA TGTGCCAGTACCGCGCCGGGACAGGGGGTGAATCAGCCCCAGCATTTT.

This clone was counted between two and nine times. This sequence joins TRBV7-2 and TRBJ2-2, with TRBD2 as a possible D gene (6 bases). Germline lookup yields CDR1 SGHTA and CDR2 FQGNSA. Trimming took off 1 base at V and 3 bases at J, with 21 bases between the two ends. The CDR3 is 19 amino acids. DNA for the CDR3: TGTGCCAGCAGCTTAGTCGCCCCCGCGGAGGGCGGGCACACCGGGGAGCTGTTTTTT. Protein sequence: CASSLVAPAEGGHTGELFF.

The chain employs TRBV11-2 and TRBJ1-3; 7 positions match TRBD1. Trimming removed 5 bases from V and 0 bases from J; junction bases left unmatched: 1. The CDR3 covers 14 residues. Germline-derived CDR1 and CDR2 are SGHAT and FQNNGV. This chain's CDR3 is CASSRTGSGNTIYF. DNA of the CDR3: TGTGCCAGCAGCCGGACAGGCTCTGGAAACACCATATATTTT.

This clone was detected a few times. V usage is TRBV7-3 and J usage is TRBJ2-1; D is unresolved. CDR3 length: 12 amino acids. With 5 bases removed from V and 8 bases from J, the gap between germline ends came to 10 bases. Germline loops: CDR1 SGHTA, CDR2 FQGTGA. CDR3 in DNA: TGTGCCAGCAGCCGGCATGGTTATGAGCAGTTCTTC. Translating gives CASSRHGYEQFF. The full variable domain, completed using reference TRBV7-3 and TRBJ2-1, is GAGVSQTPSNKVTEKGKYVELRCDPISGHTALYWYRQSLGQGPEFLIYFQGTGAADDSGLPNDRFFAVRPEGSVSTLKIQRTERGDSAVYLCASSRHGYEQFFGPGTRLTVL.

V is TRBV6-1 and J is TRBJ2-2, with 11 positions matching TRBD2. The CDR3 length is 15 residues. The V and J ends lost 7 bases and 5 bases, in that order; junction bases with no gene match: 6. Germline values: CDR1 MNHNS, CDR2 SASEGT. CDR3 in DNA: TGTGCCAGCAAGGAGCTAGCGGGAGGTACCGGGGAGCTGTTTTTT. Amino acid sequence: CASKELAGGTGELFF.

This clone is a singleton in its sample. The chain combines TRBV7-6 with TRBJ2-5; 7 bases are shared with TRBD2. This CDR3 comprises 16 residues. Trimming took 4 bases from V and 5 from J; bases not matched to a gene: 13. Per germline, CDR1 SGHVS and CDR2 FNYEAQ. The DNA of the CDR3 is TGTGCCAGCAGCTCAACGCTCGCGGGAGAACCGGAGACCCAGTACTTC. It codes for CASSSTLAGEPETQYF. The full variable domain, with the rest looked up from reference TRBV7-6 and TRBJ2-5, is GAGVSQSPRYKVTKRGQDVALRCDPISGHVSLYWYRQALGQGPEFLTYFNYEAQQDKSGLPNDRFSAERPEGSISTLTIQRTEQRDSAMYRCASSSTLAGEPETQYFGPGTRLLVL.